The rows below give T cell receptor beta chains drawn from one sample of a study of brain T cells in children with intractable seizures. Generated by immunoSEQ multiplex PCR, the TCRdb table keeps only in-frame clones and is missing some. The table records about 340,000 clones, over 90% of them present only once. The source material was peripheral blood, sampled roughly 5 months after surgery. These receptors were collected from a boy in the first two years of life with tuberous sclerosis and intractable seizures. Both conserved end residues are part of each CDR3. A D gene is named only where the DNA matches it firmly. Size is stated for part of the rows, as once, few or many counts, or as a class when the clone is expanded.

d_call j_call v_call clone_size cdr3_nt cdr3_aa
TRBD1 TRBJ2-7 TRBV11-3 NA TGTGCCAGCAGCCCCCAGGTTAGCGAGACAGGGGGCCTGGAGCAGTACTTC CASSPQVSETGGLEQYF
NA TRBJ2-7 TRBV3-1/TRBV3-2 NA TGTGCCAGCAGCCCGGGGACATCTAGCTCCTACGAGCAGTACTTC CASSPGTSSSYEQYF
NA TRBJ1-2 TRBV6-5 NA TGTGCCAGCAGTTACTCGAGGGATGGTGGCTACACCTTC CASSYSRDGGYTF
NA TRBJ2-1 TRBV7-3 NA TGTGCCAGCAGCCCGGGAGTGGGGAATGAGCAGTTCTTC CASSPGVGNEQFF
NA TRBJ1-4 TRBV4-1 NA TGCGCCAGCAGCCAAGGGCCTCTCGTAACTAATGAAAAACTGTTTTTT CASSQGPLVTNEKLFF
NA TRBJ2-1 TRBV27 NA TGTGCCAGCAGTTTATATGGACGGGACAATGAGCAGTTCTTC CASSLYGRDNEQFF
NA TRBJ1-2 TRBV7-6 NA TGTGCCAGCAGCGTCGGACAGAGCTATGGCTACACCTTC CASSVGQSYGYTF
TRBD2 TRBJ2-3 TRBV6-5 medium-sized TGTGCCAGCACCCTGCTAGCGGGGACGACAGATACGCAGTATTTT CASTLLAGTTDTQYF
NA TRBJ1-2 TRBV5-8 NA TGTGCCAGCAGCTTCGGGGGAGTAAACTATGGCTACACCTTC CASSFGGVNYGYTF
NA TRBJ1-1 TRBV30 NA TGTGCCTGGAGTACCGGGAGGCCTGAAGCTTTCTTT CAWSTGRPEAFF
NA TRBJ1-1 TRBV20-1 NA TGCAGTGCTCCCCAGGACACTGAAGCTTTCTTT CSAPQDTEAFF
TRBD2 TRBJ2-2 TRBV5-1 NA TGCGCCAGCAGCCCTACGGGACTAGCGGAGGCCGGGGAGCTGTTTTTT CASSPTGLAEAGELFF
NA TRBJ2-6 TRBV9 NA TGTGCCAGCAGCGTAGGAGTCCTCTCTGGGGCCAACGTCCTGACTTTC CASSVGVLSGANVLTF
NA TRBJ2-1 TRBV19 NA TGTGCCAGTAGCACGGCTAATGAGCAGTTCTTC CASSTANEQFF
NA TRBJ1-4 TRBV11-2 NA TGTGCCAGCACCTTAAGTGGGCTGGAGAAGGAAAAACTGTTTTTT CASTLSGLEKEKLFF
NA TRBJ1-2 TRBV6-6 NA TGTGCCAGCAGTTATATCGGCAGAGCTAACTATGGCTACACCTTC CASSYIGRANYGYTF
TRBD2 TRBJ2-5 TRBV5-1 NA TGCGCCAGCAAGGTACGAGCGGGAGTGTGGGAGACCCAGTACTTC CASKVRAGVWETQYF
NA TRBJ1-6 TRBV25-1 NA TGTGCCAGCAGTGACAGTGGGGTCCATAATTCACCCCTCCACTTT CASSDSGVHNSPLHF